A single TCR beta chain is shown here with its context. Its antigen is not known. The record originates from a study of T cell responses to AZD1222 COVID-19 vaccine. Study overall: Recipients boosted at about 4 weeks or about 12 weeks are pooled. Findings and limits, study-wide: Spike was spanned by vaccine-associated CD4 TCRs, with dominance at 160-218 and 743-854. At baseline, just 5 or 6 AZD1222 recipients tested seropositive. Close to half of spike-specific TCRs reportedly recognize unmutated variant regions.

Measured with immunoSEQ multiplex PCR; TCRdb has only the in-frame clones, and not every one. The profile covers 150,000 to 200,000 clones, with over 90% appearing a single time and around 2.3% taken by the ten largest. V was pared by 4 bases and J by 13 bases, with 17 bases between. The CDR3 loop spans 13 amino acids. The TCR originated in an adult in good health. The gene calls are TRBV12-3 or TRBV12-4 and TRBJ2-1; perhaps TRBD2 as D (6 bases). Sample: peripheral blood, taken on day 0 of AZD1222 vaccination. This chain's CDR3 is CASSSLQRASQFF. The CDR3 nucleotides are TGTGCCAGCAGTTCCCTACAGCGGGCCAGTCAGTTCTTC.